This note documents a single T cell receptor beta chain sequence. PCR was performed using 60 Vbeta and 13 Jbeta primers. TCRdb's table, derived via immunoSEQ multiplex PCR, lists solely in-frame clones and lacks some. The data hold more than 90,000 clones, with about 75% observed a single time. The germline V gene encodes CDR1 SGHDN and CDR2 FVKESK. V dropped 1 base and J dropped 2 bases, with 15 bases sitting between them. The CDR3 has 16 amino acids. These data originate in a study of cytomegalovirus exposure and HLA in healthy donors. Sequenced input: PBMCs. V and J are TRBV14 and TRBJ2-7; possible D gene TRBD2, 5 bases. The receptor comes from a middle-aged man in good health and CMV-seropositive. The CDR3 sequence: CASSQVFGGGTYEQYF. DNA of the CDR3: TGTGCCAGCAGCCAAGTCTTTGGCGGAGGCACCTACGAGCAGTACTTC.